The source of this T cell receptor beta chain is a study of untreated major depressive disorder. Study-level points and caveats: TRBV05-01 (Vbeta 5.1) usage was higher in CD4+ T cells of depressed patients than controls.

Comments on this clone: Its target is unknown.

Profiled with immunoSEQ multiplex PCR; TCRdb holds only in-frame clones, not every one. The sample yields roughly 14,000 clones, 80% to 95% seen once. Germline V gives CDR1 MGHRA, CDR2 YSYEKL. After removal of 2 bases from V and 4 bases from J, the junction contained 4 bases not matched to a gene. The CDR3 has 15 residues. This TCR was recovered from a man aged 25-40 years with major depressive disorder. The sample taken for sequencing was CD4+ T cells from PBMCs. This sequence joins TRBV4-1 and TRBJ1-4; 7 bases are shared with TRBD1. The chain's CDR3 is CASSQPGTVNEKLFF. As DNA, the CDR3 is TGCGCCAGCAGCCAACCAGGGACAGTTAATGAAAAACTGTTTTTT.